This T cell receptor (beta chain) came from a study of T cell responses to AZD1222 COVID-19 vaccine. Background on the study: Second-dose schedules of about 4 or about 12 weeks were combined.

The study's findings and limits: Receipt of two AZD1222 doses was followed by a rise in Spike-specific TCR breadth and depth. No day 14 peak samples; only post-peak repertoires were characterized.

Repertoires were generated with immunoSEQ multiplex PCR, while TCRdb's copy carries only in-frame clones and drops some. Found here are about 260,000 clones, about 92% of them singletons; the top ten hold 0.5% to 0.7%. For this clone: Its antigen is not known.

The V gene's germline CDR1 is MNHEY and CDR2 SVGEGT. The V segment lost 5 bases and the J segment 2 bases; nucleotides outside the gene matches: 3. The CDR3 sequence is 15 residues long. The sequence came from an adult in good health. The genes are TRBV6-2 or TRBV6-3 and TRBJ1-5, with TRBD1 matching 10 bases. The sequenced sample was peripheral blood, obtained on day 0 of AZD1222 vaccination. The CDR3 DNA is TGTGCCAGCAGTAGACAGGGGGCTGGCAATCAGCCCCAGCATTTT. Encoded protein: CASSRQGAGNQPQHF.